Below, 32 T cell receptor beta chains from the same sample are listed, as sequenced in a study of shared clonotypes between healthy human individuals. Clones were sequenced by immunoSEQ multiplex PCR, and TCRdb holds only the in-frame ones, with some missing. The sample lists about 2 million clones, roughly 95% occurring once. CD8 cells classed as naive were CD45RO-negative and positively selected for CCR7, excluding terminally differentiated effector memory CD45RA+ cells. The sequencing input was naive CD8+ T cells sorted from blood. These receptors originate from a man in his late teens or twenties in good health.

The rearrangement joins TRBV4-3 to TRBJ2-7, with D unclear. Germline V gene data show CDR1 as LGHNA and CDR2 as YSLEER. The ends were cut back, 0 bases at V and 6 bases at J, with 15 bases in the middle. The CDR3 runs 15 residues. In DNA form, the CDR3 reads TGCGCCAGCAGCCAAGATCGGAATAGCTTCCTCGAGCAGTACTTC. It encodes CASSQDRNSFLEQYF.

To note about this clone: This sample also contains other DNA sequences that code for the same CDR3. This sequence joins TRBV7-9 and TRBJ1-2, with D perhaps TRBD1 (5 bases). The CDR3 totals 13 residues. Trimming pared 3 bases from V and 5 bases from J, leaving 10 bases between. Germline V gene sequence: CDR1 SEHNR, CDR2 FQNEAQ (reference sequence). This CDR3 is CASSLGGIYGYTF. DNA of the CDR3: TGTGCCAGCAGCTTGGGGGGGATTTATGGCTACACCTTC. The entire variable domain, with the rest obtained from reference TRBV7-9 and TRBJ1-2, is as follows: DTGVSQNPRHKITKRGQNVTFRCDPISEHNRLYWYRQTLGQGPEFLTYFQNEAQLEKSRLLSDRFSAERPKGSFSTLEIQRTEQGDSAMYLCASSLGGIYGYTFGSGTRLTVV.

The J gene is TRBJ2-7, the V gene TRBV5-5; 8 bases are a match to TRBD2. The CDR3 is made up of 16 amino acids. The ends lost 1 base at V and 0 bases at J; junction bases unmatched: 6. Germline CDR1 reads SGHKS; CDR2 reads YYEKEE (reference sequence). The CDR3 loop reads CASSLFVAGTSYEQYF. DNA of the CDR3: TGTGCCAGCAGCTTGTTCGTAGCGGGGACCTCCTACGAGCAGTACTTC.

This clone was picked up one time. The chain joins TRBV7-9 to TRBJ2-2, with D perhaps matching TRBD1 (5 bases). Trimming pared 5 bases from V and 6 bases from J, leaving 10 bases between. From germline, CDR1 is SEHNR and CDR2 FQNEAQ (reference sequence). This CDR3 has 13 residues. The CDR3 nucleotides are TGTGCCAGCAGCGAAGGGGTTCCCGGGGAGCTGTTTTTT. Residues: CASSEGVPGELFF.

This chain joins TRBV6-5 and TRBJ1-4, with D unresolved. Looked up from germline, CDR1 is MNHEY and CDR2 is SVGAGI. This CDR3 is 16 amino acids long. Trimming removed 0 bases at V and 5 bases at J, with 13 bases between. CDR3 in DNA: TGTGCCAGCAGTTACTCGTTCCGGTCGAGAAATGAAAAACTGTTTTTT. This encodes CASSYSFRSRNEKLFF.

The chain uses TRBV7-9 and TRBJ2-2; possible D gene TRBD2, 5 bases. The V and J ends lost 2 bases and 6 bases respectively, with 10 bases between them. The CDR3 has 14 amino acids. Germline CDR1 reads SEHNR; CDR2 reads FQNEAQ (reference sequence). CDR3: CASSLTGSPGELFF. The CDR3 DNA is TGTGCCAGCAGCTTAACGGGGTCCCCCGGGGAGCTGTTTTTT. Using reference TRBV7-9 and TRBJ2-2 for the parts outside the CDR3, the full variable domain is DTGVSQNPRHKITKRGQNVTFRCDPISEHNRLYWYRQTLGQGPEFLTYFQNEAQLEKSRLLSDRFSAERPKGSFSTLEIQRTEQGDSAMYLCASSLTGSPGELFFGEGSRLTVL.

The rearrangement uses TRBV28 and TRBJ1-1; no clear D gene. The CDR3 is 14 amino acids. The germline V gene has CDR1 MDHEN and CDR2 SYDVKM. V was shortened by 6 bases and J by 0 bases, with 11 bases between the two germline ends. The CDR3 spells CASRRETMNTEAFF. The DNA of the CDR3 is TGTGCCAGCAGGAGGGAAACAATGAACACTGAAGCTTTCTTT.

The V gene is TRBV19, the J gene TRBJ2-1; TRBD2 might be the D (5 bases). Germline V gene sequence: CDR1 LNHDA, CDR2 SQIVND (reference sequence). CDR3 length equals 14 residues. V shed 3 bases and J shed 4 bases, with 10 bases lying between them. The CDR3 DNA is TGTGCCAGTAGTATTTACTCGGGGTACAATGAGCAGTTCTTC. Protein product: CASSIYSGYNEQFF.

This clone was observed a single time. The V call is TRBV4-2, the J call TRBJ2-7; 9 bases match TRBD1. CDR1 and CDR2 (germline): LGHNA, YNFKEQ. V lost 1 base to trimming and J lost 0 bases; unmatched junction nucleotides: 7. The length of the CDR3 is 17 residues. This CDR3 is CASSQGWTGASSYEQYF. CDR3 DNA sequence: TGTGCCAGCAGCCAAGGATGGACAGGGGCCAGCTCCTACGAGCAGTACTTC.

The chain combines TRBV7-3 with TRBJ2-1, with TRBD1 as a possible D gene (5 bases). V was cut by 5 bases and J by 6 bases, with 17 bases left in between. The CDR3 loop spans 15 amino acids. CDR1 is SGHTA, CDR2 FQGTGA, per germline. The CDR3 bases are TGTGCCAGCAGCAGGGGCCTAGGGGCTTTCAATGAGCAGTTCTTC. Its protein is CASSRGLGAFNEQFF.

This clone was observed a single time. The genes are TRBV4-1 and TRBJ2-3, with a possible D match to TRBD1 (7 bases). Germline lookup yields CDR1 MGHRA and CDR2 YSYEKL. The CDR3 is 17 residues long. Trimming stripped 6 bases from V and 2 bases from J, with 21 bases between. The CDR3 bases are TGCGCCAGCAGGCCGGGAGAGACAGGGACGTACACAGATACGCAGTATTTT. Amino acid sequence: CASRPGETGTYTDTQYF.

The genes are TRBV30 and TRBJ1-4; TRBD1 aligns across 7 bases. CDR1 and CDR2 (germline): GTSNPN, SVGIG (reference sequence). J lost 5 bases, V lost 5 bases, and 2 bases had no gene match. The CDR3 is 12 amino acids. Here the CDR3 reads CAWGQVNEKLFF. In nucleotides, the CDR3 is TGTGCCTGGGGACAGGTGAATGAAAAACTGTTTTTT. The full variable domain, its missing parts supplied by reference TRBV30 and TRBJ1-4, is SQTIHQWPATLVQPVGSPLSLECTVEGTSNPNLYWYRQAAGRGLQLLFYSVGIGQISSEVPQNLSASRPQDRQFILSSKKLLLSDSGFYLCAWGQVNEKLFFGSGTQLSVL.

The J gene is TRBJ2-1, the V gene TRBV27; the D is unclear. V lost 6 bases to trimming and J lost 5 bases, with 11 bases between them. Germline lookup yields CDR1 MNHEY and CDR2 SMNVEV (reference sequence). This CDR3 has 13 amino acids. CDR3 DNA: TGTGCCAGCAGGACCACCTGGGACAATGAGCAGTTCTTC. Translated: CASRTTWDNEQFF.

This chain connects TRBV4-3 to TRBJ1-5; possibly TRBD1 for D (6 bases). Germline V CDR1 and CDR2: LGHNA, YSLEER. V lost 1 base to trimming and J lost 0 bases, with 22 bases between them. The CDR3 length is 20 residues. For the CDR3, the DNA is TGCGCCAGCAGCCAAGGGCTCGGGCAGGGGCCCGAGAATAGCAATCAGCCCCAGCATTTT. It is translated as CASSQGLGQGPENSNQPQHF.

The rearrangement uses TRBV29-1 and TRBJ2-1, with 11 bases identical to TRBD1. V dropped 8 bases and J dropped 8; count of bases not matched to a gene: 17. Per the germline V gene, CDR1 is SQVTM and CDR2 is ANQGSEA. There are 16 residues in the CDR3. This CDR3 reads CSFKDRGHSGSDEQFF. In DNA form, the CDR3 reads TGCAGCTTCAAGGACAGGGGGCATAGCGGGAGCGATGAGCAGTTCTTC.

The chain recombines TRBV6-5 with TRBJ2-2; D is uncertain. Trimming removed 10 bases at V and 0 bases at J, with 9 bases between. CDR3 length: 13 residues. Germline V gene data show CDR1 as MNHEY and CDR2 as SVGAGI. The CDR3 reads CATRLSNTGELFF. In DNA form, the CDR3 reads TGTGCCACCCGTCTTTCGAACACCGGGGAGCTGTTTTTT.

The DNA of the CDR3 is TGCGCCAGCAGCTTTGACAGGGGTTACGAGCAGTACTTC. Protein product: CASSFDRGYEQYF. The chain uses TRBV5-1 and TRBJ2-7; the match to TRBD1 covers 8 bases. Germline loops: CDR1 SGHRS, CDR2 YFSETQ. V shed 2 bases, J shed 4 bases, and the junction held 2 bases outside the gene matches. The CDR3 sequence is 13 residues long.

This chain joins TRBV7-9 and TRBJ2-2; D is ambiguous. Germline V gene data show CDR1 as SEHNR and CDR2 as FQNEAQ (reference sequence). V was shortened by 3 bases and J by 2 bases, with 7 bases between the two germline ends. The CDR3 runs 14 residues. CDR3: CASSLSYNTGELFF. The CDR3 DNA reads TGTGCCAGCAGCTTGAGCTACAACACCGGGGAGCTGTTTTTT.

This clone was recorded only once. The chain is built from TRBV28 and TRBJ2-7; 9 bases line up with TRBD1. V was pared by 7 bases and J by 2 bases, with 6 bases of the junction left unmatched. The germline gives CDR1 MDHEN, CDR2 SYDVKM. The CDR3 runs 14 residues. CDR3 loop: CASTTDRGTYEQYF. In DNA form, the CDR3 reads TGTGCCAGCACCACGGACAGGGGAACCTACGAGCAGTACTTC.

The chain is built from TRBV7-8 and TRBJ1-5; a possible D gene is TRBD1 (5 bases). There are 17 residues in the CDR3. V lost 0 bases and J 4 bases, leaving 16 bases between the germline ends. CDR1 and CDR2 from the germline V gene are SGHVS and FQNEAQ. CDR3 DNA: TGTGCCAGCAGCTTAGCGCTAATCGGGGCTGAAAATCAGCCCCAGCATTTT. Amino acid sequence: CASSLALIGAENQPQHF. The variable domain in full, with the rest retrieved from reference TRBV7-8 and TRBJ1-5, is GAGVSQSPRYKVAKRGQDVALRCDPISGHVSLFWYQQALGQGPEFLTYFQNEAQLDKSGLPSDRFFAERPEGSVSTLKIQRTQQEDSAVYLCASSLALIGAENQPQHFGDGTRLSIL.

The J gene is TRBJ1-1, the V gene TRBV29-1; D call uncertain. The CDR3 is 11 amino acids. CDR1 and CDR2 from the germline V gene are SQVTM and ANQGSEA. The CDR3 sequence is CRGEANTEAFF. The CDR3 DNA sequence: TGCAGGGGTGAGGCGAACACTGAAGCTTTCTTT.

The CDR3 sequence is CAISQGPAYGYTF. In nucleotides, the CDR3 is TGTGCCATCAGTCAGGGACCAGCCTATGGCTACACCTTC. The chain carries TRBV10-3 and TRBJ1-2; a weak D match, TRBD1 (5 bases). The CDR3 extends over 13 amino acids. Germline values: CDR1 ENHRY, CDR2 SYGVKD. V was trimmed by 5 bases and J by 4 bases, leaving 11 bases between them.

The gene calls are TRBV4-1 and TRBJ2-7; 16 nucleotides line up with TRBD2. V shed 0 bases, J shed 4 bases, and the junction held 6 bases outside the gene matches. Germline V gene data show CDR1 as MGHRA and CDR2 as YSYEKL. The CDR3 consists of 18 residues. The CDR3 sequence: CASSQDEVGLAGGYEQYF. CDR3 nucleotides: TGCGCCAGCAGCCAAGATGAAGTGGGACTAGCGGGAGGGTACGAGCAGTACTTC.

The chain links TRBV7-9 to TRBJ2-3; D possibly corresponds to TRBD2 (5 bases). The V end was cut by 5 bases, the J end by 0 bases, with 15 bases between. CDR3 length: 16 residues. Looked up from germline, CDR1 is SEHNR and CDR2 is FQNEAQ (reference sequence). The CDR3 sequence is CASSPRGGSSTDTQYF. DNA of the CDR3: TGTGCCAGCAGCCCAAGAGGAGGATCTAGCACAGATACGCAGTATTTT. Using reference TRBV7-9 and TRBJ2-3 for the parts outside the CDR3, the full variable domain is DTGVSQNPRHKITKRGQNVTFRCDPISEHNRLYWYRQTLGQGPEFLTYFQNEAQLEKSRLLSDRFSAERPKGSFSTLEIQRTEQGDSAMYLCASSPRGGSSTDTQYFGPGTRLTVL.

The chain uses TRBV12-5 and TRBJ2-1; weak D call: TRBD2 (5 bases). The germline V gene has CDR1 LGHNT and CDR2 FRNRAP. V was cut by 1 base and J by 15 bases, with 16 bases left in between. The length of the CDR3 is 13 residues. The CDR3 loop reads CASGLGTGEVRFF. The CDR3 nucleotides read TGTGCTAGTGGTTTGGGGACTGGGGAAGTGCGGTTCTTC.

The chain links TRBV4-1 to TRBJ1-5; 7 positions agree with TRBD1. Germline CDR1 and CDR2: MGHRA and YSYEKL. V dropped 4 bases and J dropped 2; count of bases not matched to a gene: 8. CDR3 size: 16 residues. The CDR3, as DNA: TGCGCCAGCAGCCCAGACAGAGGGGGCGGCAATCAGCCCCAGCATTTT. This gives the protein CASSPDRGGGNQPQHF.

The chain combines TRBV9 with TRBJ2-1; D possibly matches TRBD1 or TRBD2 (6 bases each). The germline V gene encodes CDR1 SGDLS and CDR2 YYNGEE. V was shortened by 0 bases and J by 6 bases, with 19 bases between the two germline ends. The CDR3 is 17 residues long. CDR3 protein: CASSVEGAPGASNEQFF. The DNA of the CDR3 is TGTGCCAGCAGCGTAGAAGGGGCGCCGGGGGCATCCAATGAGCAGTTCTTC.

The chain recombines TRBV4-2 with TRBJ2-3; D is perhaps TRBD1 (6 bases). Trimming shortened V by 1 base and J by 4 bases, and 12 bases separated the two germline ends. Germline loops: CDR1 LGHNA, CDR2 YNFKEQ. The CDR3 covers 15 residues. The CDR3 region has the DNA TGTGCCAGCAGCCAAGGAGGGGGAGACGCAGATACGCAGTATTTT. Translated: CASSQGGGDADTQYF.

This rearrangement joins TRBV5-6 to TRBJ1-1; D is undetermined. CDR1 and CDR2 from the germline V gene are SGHDT and YYEEEE. Trimming took off 4 bases at V and 11 bases at J, with 27 bases between the two ends. The CDR3 is made up of 16 amino acids. The chain's CDR3 is CASSLSRQDSTTLAFF. The DNA for the CDR3 is TGTGCCAGCAGCCTGTCACGCCAGGATTCAACCACGCTGGCTTTCTTT.

V and J are TRBV9 and TRBJ2-7, with D possibly matching TRBD2 (5 bases). This CDR3 spans 16 amino acids. Trimming left V 0 bases short and J 0 bases short, with 13 bases between. Germline V lookup: CDR1 SGDLS, CDR2 YYNGEE. DNA of the CDR3: TGTGCCAGCAGCGTAGCTAGGGAGAAAGGCTCCTACGAGCAGTACTTC. It is translated as CASSVAREKGSYEQYF.

V gene TRBV5-1 combines with J gene TRBJ2-2; no reliable D call. The CDR3 runs 14 residues. Looked up from germline, CDR1 is SGHRS and CDR2 is YFSETQ. Trimming took off 3 bases at V and 0 bases at J, with 6 bases between the two ends. The DNA of the CDR3 is TGCGCCAGCAGCTATAGCTCGAACACCGGGGAGCTGTTTTTT. Protein: CASSYSSNTGELFF.

V usage is TRBV25-1 and J usage is TRBJ2-7; TRBD2 agrees at 13 bases. The CDR3 loop spans 13 amino acids. The germline V gene has CDR1 MGHDK and CDR2 SYGVNS. Unmatched junction bases numbered 4, after V lost 8 bases and J lost 6 bases. The DNA of the CDR3 is TGTGCCAGCGGGGGACTAGCGGGGTTCGAGCAGTACTTC. This encodes CASGGLAGFEQYF.